What follows are 24 T cell receptor beta chains derived from one specimen sequenced in a study of blood T cell repertoires in COVID-19. Measured with immunoSEQ multiplex PCR; TCRdb has only the in-frame clones, and not every one. Among over 300,000 clones, about 90% were seen once, and the ten largest hold under 7.5%. Input material: peripheral blood. These receptors all come from a man aged 18 to 29 who had recovered from COVID-19.

The chain recombines TRBV25-1 with TRBJ2-7; D is unclear. Germline V gene sequence: CDR1 MGHDK, CDR2 SYGVNS. The CDR3 spans 16 residues. V was trimmed by 5 bases and J by 2 bases, leaving 19 bases between them. The CDR3 region is CASSSPGGSLTYEQYF. CDR3 nucleotides: TGTGCCAGCAGTTCCCCCGGTGGTAGCCTCACCTACGAGCAGTACTTC.

The chain joins TRBV19 to TRBJ2-1; 9 positions match TRBD1. V lost 7 bases and J lost 8; bases outside the gene matches: 12. The germline gives CDR1 LNHDA, CDR2 SQIVND (reference sequence). This CDR3 contains 15 residues. Written as DNA, the CDR3 is TGTGCCAGTACCCGGGACAGGGATACACGCGATGAGCAGTTCTTC. Translating it yields CASTRDRDTRDEQFF.

The chain carries TRBV7-9 and TRBJ1-2; D is perhaps TRBD1 (5 bases). V lost 5 bases and J lost 5, with 21 bases in between. The CDR3 consists of 16 residues. Germline V lookup: CDR1 SEHNR, CDR2 FQNEAQ (reference sequence). The CDR3 reads CASSPLGGGTRYGYTF. Here the CDR3 DNA reads TGTGCCAGCAGCCCCCTTGGCGGCGGGACGAGGTATGGCTACACCTTC. The full variable domain, completed using reference TRBV7-9 and TRBJ1-2, is DTGVSQNPRHKITKRGQNVTFRCDPISEHNRLYWYRQTLGQGPEFLTYFQNEAQLEKSRLLSDRFSAERPKGSFSTLEIQRTEQGDSAMYLCASSPLGGGTRYGYTFGSGTRLTVV.

V and J are TRBV30 and TRBJ2-7; 7 nucleotides align to TRBD2. This CDR3 is 14 amino acids long. Trimming took 2 bases from V and 0 from J; bases not matched to a gene: 4. From germline, CDR1 is GTSNPN and CDR2 SVGIG (reference sequence). For the CDR3, the DNA is TGTGCCTGGAGTCCGGGGGGTTCCTCCTACGAGCAGTACTTC. It specifies CAWSPGGSSYEQYF.

The chain has TRBV29-1 and TRBJ1-1, with TRBD1 matching 7 bases. CDR1 and CDR2 from the germline V gene are SQVTM and ANQGSEA. The CDR3 loop spans 12 amino acids. V shed 5 bases and J 3 bases; nucleotides not matched to a gene: 3. The CDR3 spells CSVSRGHTEAFF. CDR3 DNA sequence: TGCAGCGTTAGTAGGGGGCACACTGAAGCTTTCTTT.

CDR3 in amino acids: CASSWLAGDTTGEQFF. The CDR3 DNA reads as TGTGCCAGCAGTTGGCTAGCGGGAGATACCACGGGTGAGCAGTTCTTC. V gene TRBV27 combines with J gene TRBJ2-1; 10 bases map to TRBD2. Trimming took 4 bases from V and 9 from J; bases not matched to a gene: 12. Germline CDR1 and CDR2: MNHEY and SMNVEV (reference sequence). The CDR3 loop spans 16 amino acids.

The genes are TRBV9 and TRBJ1-2; 7 bases are a match to TRBD1. The CDR3 spans 13 residues. V shed 2 bases, J shed 3 bases, and the junction held 1 base outside the gene matches. Germline V gives CDR1 SGDLS, CDR2 YYNGEE. CDR3 sequence: CASSVTGDYGYTF. The DNA for the CDR3 is TGTGCCAGCAGCGTCACAGGGGACTATGGCTACACCTTC. Full variable domain (missing parts from reference TRBV9 and TRBJ1-2): DSGVTQTPKHLITATGQRVTLRCSPRSGDLSVYWYQQSLDQGLQFLIQYYNGEERAKGNILERFSAQQFPDLHSELNLSSLELGDSALYFCASSVTGDYGYTFGSGTRLTVV.

The V call is TRBV7-9, the J call TRBJ2-1; TRBD2 might be the D (6 bases). CDR1 is SEHNR, CDR2 FQNEAQ, per germline (reference sequence). The CDR3 has 13 residues. Trimming pared 4 bases from V and 8 bases from J, leaving 12 bases between. For the CDR3, the DNA is TGTGCCAGCAGCTCCGGGCCGGGGGATGAGCAGTTCTTC. Its translation is CASSSGPGDEQFF.

The V call is TRBV7-9, the J call TRBJ1-2, with D perhaps TRBD1 (5 bases). CDR1 and CDR2 from the germline V gene are SEHNR and FQNEAQ (reference sequence). Trimming cost V 5 bases and J 8 bases, with 18 bases left between them. The CDR3 sequence is 14 residues long. This CDR3 reads CASSLVRGSEGYTF. The CDR3 nucleotides are TGTGCCAGCAGCCTTGTAAGGGGCAGTGAGGGCTACACCTTC.

The rearrangement uses TRBV27 and TRBJ1-3, with D hard to call. V lost 5 bases and J lost 2, with 16 bases in between. CDR1 and CDR2 from the germline V gene are MNHEY and SMNVEV (reference sequence). This CDR3 comprises 16 residues. CDR3 bases: TGTGCCAGCAGTGCACTCGGAGAGGGCGCTGGAAACACCATATATTTT. Translation gives CASSALGEGAGNTIYF.

The genes are TRBV9 and TRBJ1-2; TRBD1 matches 10 bases. Trimming took 3 bases from V and 4 from J; bases not matched to a gene: 9. Germline lookup yields CDR1 SGDLS and CDR2 YYNGEE. This CDR3 has 16 residues. This CDR3 reads CASSAGDRGARYGYTF. The CDR3 nucleotides are TGTGCCAGCAGCGCAGGGGACAGGGGAGCCCGCTATGGCTACACCTTC.

The V call is TRBV30, the J call TRBJ1-1; D is unresolved. The CDR3 is 14 residues long. V was trimmed by 0 bases and J by 4 bases, leaving 12 bases between them. Germline V gene sequence: CDR1 GTSNPN, CDR2 SVGIG (reference sequence). CDR3 coding DNA: TGTGCCTGGAGTGTACTTAGACTCCCCACTGAAGCTTTCTTT. Its translation is CAWSVLRLPTEAFF.

This clone was detected ten times or more. The rearrangement uses TRBV11-1 and TRBJ2-5, with 8 bases aligning to TRBD1. This CDR3 contains 15 residues. Germline CDR1 and CDR2: SGHAT and FQDESV (reference sequence). Trimming cost V 5 bases and J 4 bases; bases outside gene matches: 9. CDR3 residues: CASSDRGNGGETQYF. As DNA, the CDR3 is TGTGCCAGCAGCGACAGGGGAAATGGCGGAGAGACCCAGTACTTC.

The chain is built from TRBV5-4 and TRBJ2-2; possibly TRBD2 for D (7 bases). Trimming removed 0 bases from V and 0 bases from J, with 12 bases in between. The CDR3 has 17 amino acids. The germline V gene encodes CDR1 SGHNT and CDR2 YYREEE (reference sequence). CDR3 sequence reads: CASSLGGGGANTGELFF. The CDR3 DNA is TGTGCCAGCAGCTTGGGTGGCGGGGGCGCGAACACCGGGGAGCTGTTTTTT. Supplemented by reference TRBV5-4 and TRBJ2-2, the full variable domain reads ETGVTQSPTHLIKTRGQQVTLRCSSQSGHNTVSWYQQALGQGPQFIFQYYREEENGRGNFPPRFSGLQFPNYSSELNVNALELDDSALYLCASSLGGGGANTGELFFGEGSRLTVL.

The chain recombines TRBV19 with TRBJ2-2; 9 bases fit TRBD1. CDR3 size: 16 residues. Germline CDR1 and CDR2: LNHDA and SQIVND (reference sequence). With 5 bases clipped from V and 1 base from J, the junction kept 5 bases outside the gene matches. CDR3 region: CASSGPGQGNTGELFF. DNA of the CDR3: TGTGCCAGTAGTGGCCCGGGACAGGGGAACACCGGGGAGCTGTTTTTT.

This chain joins TRBV20-1 and TRBJ2-3; D gene unclear. Trimming took 3 bases from V and 1 from J, leaving 14 bases between them. Germline lookup yields CDR1 DFQATT and CDR2 SNEGSKA (reference sequence). This CDR3 has 15 amino acids. In nucleotides, the CDR3 is TGCAGTGCTAGTGGCTCTTCAAGAGGCACAGATACGCAGTATTTT. Translated: CSASGSSRGTDTQYF.

The chain carries TRBV4-3 and TRBJ1-1, with D perhaps TRBD1 (6 bases). V lost 11 bases and J lost 5, with 21 bases in between. This CDR3 has 14 amino acids. Looked up from germline, CDR1 is LGHNA and CDR2 is YSLEER. The CDR3 DNA reads TGCGCCGCTAGCGGGGGGGGCGGTGGGACTGAAGCTTTCTTT. It codes for CAASGGGGGTEAFF.

V and J are TRBV7-9 and TRBJ1-5; D gene uncertain. CDR3 length: 12 residues. V was pared by 11 bases and J by 5 bases, with 13 bases between. Looked up from germline, CDR1 is SEHNR and CDR2 is FQNEAQ (reference sequence). CDR3 protein: CAWGPGDQPQHF. The CDR3 nucleotides read TGTGCCTGGGGTCCCGGGGATCAGCCCCAGCATTTT.

The rearrangement joins TRBV29-1 to TRBJ2-5; D is perhaps TRBD1 (6 bases). The CDR3 is 16 residues long. Per germline, CDR1 SQVTM and CDR2 ANQGSEA. The V and J ends lost 4 bases and 2 bases respectively, with 20 bases between them. CDR3: CSVAASGGSPQETQYF. The DNA for the CDR3 is TGCAGCGTTGCGGCCTCTGGGGGCAGCCCTCAAGAGACCCAGTACTTC.

The CDR3 loop is CASSLITFGYTF. Here the CDR3 DNA reads TGTGCCAGCAGCTTGATAACATTCGGCTACACCTTC. The rearrangement uses TRBV5-5 and TRBJ1-2; D ambiguous. Germline V gene sequence: CDR1 SGHKS, CDR2 YYEKEE (reference sequence). With 1 base removed from V and 8 bases from J, the gap between germline ends came to 9 bases. CDR3 length: 12 residues. Full variable domain (rest looked up from reference TRBV5-5 and TRBJ1-2): DAGVTQSPTHLIKTRGQQVTLRCSPISGHKSVSWYQQVLGQGPQFIFQYYEKEERGRGNFPDRFSARQFPNYSSELNVNALLLGDSALYLCASSLITFGYTFGSGTRLTVV.

This sequence joins TRBV10-3 and TRBJ2-1, with 13 bases matching TRBD2. The germline gives CDR1 ENHRY, CDR2 SYGVKD. The CDR3 runs to 13 residues. V trimming: 8 bases; J trimming: 7 bases; junction bases outside the gene matches: 2. In DNA form, the CDR3 reads TGTGCCATCCAACTAGCGGGGGGGAATGAGCAGTTCTTC. Translating it yields CAIQLAGGNEQFF.

V usage is TRBV11-2 and J usage is TRBJ2-2; 7 bases map to TRBD1. V lost 4 bases and J lost 5; bases outside the gene matches: 4. Germline V CDR1 and CDR2: SGHAT, FQNNGV. This CDR3 region has 14 residues. The CDR3 nucleotides read TGTGCCAGCAGCTACAGGGGAGAGACCGGGGAGCTGTTTTTT. This gives the protein CASSYRGETGELFF.

The chain has TRBV6-2 or TRBV6-3 and TRBJ1-1; the D gene is possibly TRBD1 (6 bases). The germline CDR1 and CDR2 sequences are MNHEY and SVGEGT. With 4 bases removed from V and 8 bases from J, the gap between germline ends came to 8 bases. The CDR3 spans 11 residues. The CDR3 loop is CASSSGQEAFF. CDR3 sequence (DNA): TGTGCCAGCAGTTCAGGACAGGAAGCTTTCTTT.

CDR3 DNA: TGCGCCAGCAGCCGAGGGACAGGGATATTGAACACTGAAGCTTTCTTT. This gives the protein CASSRGTGILNTEAFF. The V and J genes are TRBV4-3 and TRBJ1-1, with 9 bases lining up with TRBD1. Germline V lookup: CDR1 LGHNA, CDR2 YSLEER. This CDR3 region has 16 residues. V lost 4 bases, J lost 0 bases, and 6 bases stayed unmatched.